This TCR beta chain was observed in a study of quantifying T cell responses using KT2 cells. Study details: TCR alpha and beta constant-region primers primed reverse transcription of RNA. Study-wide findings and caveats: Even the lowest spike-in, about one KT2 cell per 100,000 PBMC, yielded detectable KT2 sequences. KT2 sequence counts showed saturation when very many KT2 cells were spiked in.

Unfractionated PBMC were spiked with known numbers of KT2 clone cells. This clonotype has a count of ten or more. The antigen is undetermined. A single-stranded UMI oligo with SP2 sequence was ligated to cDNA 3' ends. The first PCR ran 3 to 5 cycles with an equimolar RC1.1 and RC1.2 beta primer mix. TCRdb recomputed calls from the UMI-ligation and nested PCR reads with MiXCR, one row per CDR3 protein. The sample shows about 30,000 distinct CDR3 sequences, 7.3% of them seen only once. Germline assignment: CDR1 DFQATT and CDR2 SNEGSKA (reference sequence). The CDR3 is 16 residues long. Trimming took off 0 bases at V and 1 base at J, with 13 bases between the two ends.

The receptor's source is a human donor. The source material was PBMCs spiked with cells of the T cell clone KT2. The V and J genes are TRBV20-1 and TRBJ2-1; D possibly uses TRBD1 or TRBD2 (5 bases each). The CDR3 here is CSAREKGTISYNEQFF. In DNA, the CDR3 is TGCAGTGCTAGAGAGAAAGGGACCATATCCTACAATGAGCAGTTCTTC.